These 8 T cell receptor beta chains share one sample of origin, sequenced in a study of blood T cell repertoires in COVID-19 (TCRdb year 2020). The method was the immunoSEQ multiplex PCR assay. TCRdb obtained this table from immuneACCESS and retained in-frame rearrangements with V and J assigned. These tables miss some clones; where compared with another copy, unresolved V genes account for less than half of the shortfall, and the remainder is unexplained. This sample lists some 520,000 clones; 89% were detected once. Of the sample, 0.8% to 0.9% is held by the ten largest clones. Sequencing was done on a sample of peripheral blood. All receptors derive from a man younger than 30 with COVID-19, enrolled during active disease.

V usage is TRBV24-1 and J usage is TRBJ2-1, with TRBD2 matching over 14 bases. Germline loops: CDR1 KGHDR, CDR2 SFDVKD. The CDR3 has 17 residues. V gave up 2 bases and J gave up 7 bases; unmatched junction bases: 6. The DNA of the CDR3 is TGTGCCACCAGTGATTCTAGACTAGCGGGGGGGTTAAATGAGCAGTTCTTC. It codes for CATSDSRLAGGLNEQFF.

The chain uses TRBV2 and TRBJ2-5; a possible D gene is TRBD2 (5 bases). V was trimmed by 3 bases and J by 1 base, leaving 12 bases between them. The germline V gene has CDR1 SNHLY and CDR2 FYNNEI. This CDR3 has 15 residues. The CDR3 sequence is CASSELGAAQETQYF. The CDR3, as DNA: TGTGCCAGCAGTGAGTTAGGAGCGGCCCAAGAGACCCAGTACTTC.

The CDR3 region has the DNA TGTGCCAGCAGCAAAGGGGCTGGACAGGGGATTGATCAGCCCCAGCATTTT. Its translation is CASSKGAGQGIDQPQHF. This sequence joins TRBV21-1 and TRBJ1-5; the table's D gene call, TRBD1, was not cross checked with the DNA. TRBV21-1 is given as a pseudogene. This CDR3 contains 17 residues.

The V call is TRBV27, the J call TRBJ1-2; no definite D call. The CDR3 consists of 13 residues. The V end was cut by 6 bases, the J end by 1 base, with 9 bases between. Germline V lookup: CDR1 MNHEY, CDR2 SMNVEV (reference sequence). The chain's CDR3 is CASSFSNNYGYTF. CDR3 DNA sequence: TGTGCCAGCAGCTTCAGTAATAACTATGGCTACACCTTC.

The rearrangement uses TRBV2 and TRBJ1-6; D remains ambiguous. From germline, CDR1 is SNHLY and CDR2 FYNNEI. The CDR3 is 17 amino acids. The germline V and J ends were trimmed by 3 bases and 0 bases, with 12 bases remaining between them. The CDR3 is CASSEAGSSSYNSPLHF. The CDR3 DNA is TGTGCCAGCAGTGAGGCAGGCTCGAGCTCCTATAATTCACCCCTCCACTTT.

The V gene is TRBV7-9, the J gene TRBJ2-7; TRBD2 matches 7 bases. The CDR3 length is 15 residues. V lost 5 bases and J lost 3; bases outside the gene matches: 10. Per germline, CDR1 SEHNR and CDR2 FQNEAQ (reference sequence). CDR3 nucleotide sequence: TGTGCCAGCAGCGAACGGGGCGGGAGCTACTACGAGCAGTACTTC. This gives the protein CASSERGGSYYEQYF.

This chain connects TRBV7-9 to TRBJ1-2, with 7 bases matching TRBD1. The CDR3 extends over 16 amino acids. Germline V lookup: CDR1 SEHNR, CDR2 FQNEAQ (reference sequence). V was pared by 6 bases and J by 3 bases, with 13 bases of the junction left unmatched. This chain's CDR3 is CASRKNDRAGDYGYTF. The CDR3 DNA sequence: TGTGCCAGCAGGAAAAATGACAGGGCCGGAGACTATGGCTACACCTTC.

The rearrangement joins TRBV25-1 to TRBJ2-3; 9 bases fit TRBD1. From germline, CDR1 is MGHDK and CDR2 SYGVNS. The V and J ends lost 6 bases and 3 bases, in that order; junction bases with no gene match: 1. The CDR3 extends over 13 amino acids. CDR3 loop: CASRTGGTDTQYF. Here the CDR3 DNA reads TGTGCCAGCAGGACAGGGGGAACAGATACGCAGTATTTT.